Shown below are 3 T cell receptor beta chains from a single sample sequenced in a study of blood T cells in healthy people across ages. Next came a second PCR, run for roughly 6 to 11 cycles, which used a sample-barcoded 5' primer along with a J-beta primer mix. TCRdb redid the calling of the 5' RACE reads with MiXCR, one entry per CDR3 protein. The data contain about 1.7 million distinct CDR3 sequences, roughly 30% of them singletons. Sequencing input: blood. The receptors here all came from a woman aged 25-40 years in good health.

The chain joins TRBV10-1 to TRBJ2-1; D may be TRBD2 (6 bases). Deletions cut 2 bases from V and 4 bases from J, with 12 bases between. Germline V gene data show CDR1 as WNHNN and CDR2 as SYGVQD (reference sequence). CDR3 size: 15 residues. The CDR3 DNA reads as TGCGCCAGCAGTGAGATTCTGGCGGGGTACAATGAGCAGTTCTTC. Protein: CASSEILAGYNEQFF.

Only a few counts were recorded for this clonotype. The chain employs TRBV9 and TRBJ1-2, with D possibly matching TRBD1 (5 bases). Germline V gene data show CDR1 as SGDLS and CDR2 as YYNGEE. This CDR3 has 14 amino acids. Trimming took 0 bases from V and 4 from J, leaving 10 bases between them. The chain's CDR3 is CASSVAGRTYGYTF. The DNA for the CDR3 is TGTGCCAGCAGCGTAGCAGGGCGGACCTATGGCTACACCTTC. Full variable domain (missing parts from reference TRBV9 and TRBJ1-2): DSGVTQTPKHLITATGQRVTLRCSPRSGDLSVYWYQQSLDQGLQFLIQYYNGEERAKGNILERFSAQQFPDLHSELNLSSLELGDSALYFCASSVAGRTYGYTFGSGTRLTVV.

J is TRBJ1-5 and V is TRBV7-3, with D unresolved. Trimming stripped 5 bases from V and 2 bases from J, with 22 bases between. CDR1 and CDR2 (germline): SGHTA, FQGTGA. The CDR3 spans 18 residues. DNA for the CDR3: TGTGCCAGCAGCCGCCGACTCGAAGCCTCCACCCGCAATCAGCCCCAGCATTTT. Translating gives CASSRRLEASTRNQPQHF.